The 26 T cell receptor beta chains presented below share a single source sample, sequenced in a study of Ad26.COV2.S vaccination and SARS-CoV-2 variants. Clones were read by immunoSEQ multiplex PCR, and TCRdb kept only the in-frame ones, dropping some. Of approximately 410,000 clones listed, more than 75% are singletons. Documented treatment: 15 to 20 received Ad26.COV2.S at low or high dose, single or two shots; about five received placebo; per-sample allocation not given. Samples analyzed were those drawn on day 63 after the first vaccine or placebo injection. The source was peripheral blood, collected in a trial of Ad26.COV2.S vaccine versus placebo. Receptor source: a person between 18 and 60 years old who received the Ad26.COV2.S COVID-19 vaccine or a placebo.

The chain couples TRBV5-1 to TRBJ2-3, with no clear D. V was clipped by 6 bases and J by 2 bases, with 16 bases between them. CDR1 is SGHRS, CDR2 YFSETQ, per germline. The CDR3 loop spans 15 amino acids. The CDR3 spells CASISLSPITDTQYF. Here the CDR3 DNA reads TGCGCCAGCATTAGTTTGTCCCCCATCACAGATACGCAGTATTTT. The complete variable domain, with remaining parts taken from reference TRBV5-1 and TRBJ2-3, reads KAGVTQTPRYLIKTRGQQVTLSCSPISGHRSVSWYQQTPGQGLQFLFEYFSETQRNKGNFPGRFSGRQFSNSRSEMNVSTLELGDSALYLCASISLSPITDTQYFGPGTRLTVL.

This rearrangement joins TRBV12-3 or TRBV12-4 to TRBJ2-1; weak D call: TRBD2 (6 bases). V lost 3 bases and J lost 10, with 10 bases in between. The CDR3 is 12 amino acids. CDR3 in DNA: TGTGCCAGCAGTTTTCCCAGCGGGGAGCAGTTCTTC. Amino acid sequence: CASSFPSGEQFF.

The genes are TRBV18 and TRBJ2-5; D not resolved. The V and J ends lost 6 bases and 0 bases respectively, with 8 bases between them. CDR3 size: 13 residues. The germline V gene has CDR1 KGHSH and CDR2 LQKENI. Here the CDR3 DNA reads TGTGCCAGCTCCTGGAATAACCAAGAGACCCAGTACTTC. This gives the protein CASSWNNQETQYF.

The rearrangement joins TRBV12-3 or TRBV12-4 to TRBJ1-6; D not certain. The V and J ends lost 8 bases and 1 base respectively, with 6 bases between them. This CDR3 spans 13 amino acids. This chain's CDR3 is CASRFSYNSPLHF. The CDR3, as DNA: TGTGCCAGCCGGTTTTCCTATAATTCACCCCTCCACTTT.

As for this clone: A read error may produce the germline difference seen at one junction end. The chain recombines TRBV7-2 with TRBJ2-4, with D uncertain. Germline V gene sequence: CDR1 SGHTA, CDR2 FQGNSA. The CDR3 is 13 amino acids. CDR3 nucleotides: TGTGCCAGCAGCTTATACGCCGATTCCGAGAAGTGCTTC. It specifies CASSLYADSEKCF.

V usage is TRBV7-2 and J usage is TRBJ2-3; TRBD2 might be the D (6 bases). CDR1 and CDR2 from the germline V gene are SGHTA and FQGNSA. The V and J ends lost 5 bases and 3 bases respectively, with 18 bases between them. The CDR3 sequence is 16 residues long. The CDR3 nucleotides read TGTGCCAGCAGCCCCAATGGGGCGGGGAGTACAGATACGCAGTATTTT. This codes for CASSPNGAGSTDTQYF.

The J gene is TRBJ1-5, the V gene TRBV28; tentative D call: TRBD1 (5 bases). The length of the CDR3 is 13 residues. Looked up from germline, CDR1 is MDHEN and CDR2 is SYDVKM. Trimming shortened V by 9 bases and J by 2 bases, and 11 bases separated the two germline ends. DNA for the CDR3: TGTGCCAGTTTAGGGGAGGGCAATCAGCCCCAGCATTTT. Its protein product is CASLGEGNQPQHF. Together with reference TRBV28 and TRBJ1-5, the CDR3 gives the full variable domain: DVKVTQSSRYLVKRTGEKVFLECVQDMDHENMFWYRQDPGLGLRLIYFSYDVKMKEKGDIPEGYSVSREKKERFSLILESASTNQTSMYLCASLGEGNQPQHFGDGTRLSIL.

The chain has TRBV4-3 and TRBJ1-6; a weak D match, TRBD1 (5 bases). CDR1 and CDR2 from the germline V gene are LGHNA and YSLEER. Trimming cost V 0 bases and J 8 bases, with 8 bases left between them. The CDR3 runs 14 residues. CDR3 DNA: TGCGCCAGCAGCCAAGAGGAGGGGTATTCACCCCTCCACTTT. Its protein product is CASSQEEGYSPLHF.

This sequence joins TRBV19 and TRBJ2-7; a weak D match, TRBD1 (5 bases). The V gene's germline CDR1 is LNHDA and CDR2 SQIVND (reference sequence). CDR3 length: 14 residues. V was trimmed by 5 bases and J by 2 bases, leaving 13 bases between them. The CDR3 region has the DNA TGTGCCAGTAGTCCACGGACACGGGCCTACGAGCAGTACTTC. It specifies CASSPRTRAYEQYF.

The chain is built from TRBV7-2 and TRBJ2-3, with 9 nucleotides matching TRBD2. The V gene end was trimmed by 5 bases and the J gene end by 2 bases; junction bases not matched to a gene: 8. Germline V gene sequence: CDR1 SGHTA, CDR2 FQGNSA. The length of the CDR3 is 16 residues. CDR3 residues: CASSTRERGVTDTQYF. The CDR3 coding sequence is TGTGCCAGCAGCACGCGGGAGCGGGGGGTCACAGATACGCAGTATTTT.

The V gene is TRBV19, the J gene TRBJ1-2; D is unclear. Germline V CDR1 and CDR2: LNHDA, SQIVND (reference sequence). The CDR3 consists of 12 residues. The germline V and J ends were trimmed by 10 bases and 4 bases, with 13 bases remaining between them. CDR3 nucleotides: TGTGCCACTTTGACGTTAGTCTATGGCTACACCTTC. Residues: CATLTLVYGYTF. Full variable domain (remainder filled in from reference TRBV19 and TRBJ1-2): DGGITQSPKYLFRKEGQNVTLSCEQNLNHDAMYWYRQDPGQGLRLIYYSQIVNDFQKGDIAEGYSVSREKKESFPLTVTSAQKNPTAFYLCATLTLVYGYTFGSGTRLTVV.

V is TRBV18 and J is TRBJ2-7; tentatively, D is TRBD1 or TRBD2 (5 bases each). V lost 3 bases, J lost 4 bases, and 19 bases lay in between. This CDR3 region has 16 residues. CDR1 is KGHSH and CDR2 is LQKENI in the germline V gene. The CDR3 sequence is CASSPRLGVSEYEQYF. The CDR3 nucleotides read TGTGCCAGCTCACCTCGCTTGGGGGTGTCCGAGTACGAGCAGTACTTC.

The genes are TRBV30 and TRBJ1-2; TRBD1 agrees at 10 bases. Trimming took 5 bases from V and 4 from J; bases not matched to a gene: 13. Per germline, CDR1 GTSNPN and CDR2 SVGIG (reference sequence). This CDR3 spans 16 amino acids. The DNA of the CDR3 is TGTGCCTGGGTACCGGGACAGGGGTTGTTGGGCTATGGCTACACCTTC. Translation: CAWVPGQGLLGYGYTF.

The chain is built from TRBV5-1 and TRBJ2-1, with D perhaps given as TRBD1 or TRBD2 (6 bases each). CDR3 length: 14 amino acids. Germline loops: CDR1 SGHRS, CDR2 YFSETQ. The V end was cut by 4 bases, the J end by 5 bases, with 13 bases between. The CDR3: CASSPTGADNEQFF. The CDR3 coding sequence is TGCGCCAGCAGCCCCACGGGGGCGGACAATGAGCAGTTCTTC.

The chain recombines TRBV19 with TRBJ1-2, with TRBD1 matching 8 bases. CDR3 size: 16 residues. Germline V gives CDR1 LNHDA, CDR2 SQIVND (reference sequence). V lost 3 bases and J lost 6; bases outside the gene matches: 12. The CDR3 here is CASSMSTEAGGHGYTF. In DNA form, the CDR3 reads TGTGCCAGTAGTATGTCGACCGAGGCAGGGGGCCATGGCTACACCTTC.

This clone was seen more than once but under ten times. The chain uses TRBV19 and TRBJ2-7; 7 nucleotides align to TRBD1. Losses at the gene ends were 1 base for V and 10 bases for J; bases not matched to a gene: 7. CDR1 and CDR2 from the germline V gene are LNHDA and SQIVND (reference sequence). The CDR3 has 13 residues. The DNA of the CDR3 is TGTGCCAGTAGTATAGTGAGAGGGGGCTCCCAGTACTTC. This sequence encodes CASSIVRGGSQYF.

The chain employs TRBV5-1 and TRBJ1-1; TRBD1 aligns across 8 bases. This CDR3 region has 16 residues. Germline V lookup: CDR1 SGHRS, CDR2 YFSETQ. The ends lost 0 bases at V and 7 bases at J; junction bases unmatched: 11. The CDR3 region has the DNA TGCGCCAGCAGCTTGGGGACAGGGAGGGCCATTGGTGAAGCTTTCTTT. The encoded protein is CASSLGTGRAIGEAFF.

V usage is TRBV10-3 and J usage is TRBJ2-2; no clear D gene. CDR3 length: 16 residues. Germline V gene data show CDR1 as ENHRY and CDR2 as SYGVKD. Trimming took 1 base from V and 2 from J, leaving 11 bases between them. CDR3 DNA sequence: TGTGCCATCAGTGAGTTTGGAACGGGTAACACCGGGGAGCTGTTTTTT. Translated, it gives CAISEFGTGNTGELFF.

The rearrangement joins TRBV19 to TRBJ2-3; D is ambiguous. CDR3 length: 14 residues. CDR1 is LNHDA and CDR2 is SQIVND in the germline V gene (reference sequence). V was clipped by 1 base and J by 0 bases, with 5 bases between them. The CDR3 reads CASSIGVSTDTQYF. Here the CDR3 DNA reads TGTGCCAGTAGTATAGGCGTTAGCACAGATACGCAGTATTTT.

V gene TRBV7-9 combines with J gene TRBJ1-6; no firm D call. The germline V gene has CDR1 SEHNR and CDR2 FQNEAQ (reference sequence). The CDR3 totals 14 residues. Trimming stripped 1 base from V and 6 bases from J, with 7 bases between. CDR3 DNA: TGTGCCAGCAGCTTAGAGGTATTTAATTCACCCCTCCACTTT. Protein product: CASSLEVFNSPLHF.

The chain carries TRBV5-1 and TRBJ2-7, with D unresolved. Germline CDR1 and CDR2: SGHRS and YFSETQ. This CDR3 is built from 13 residues. V was trimmed by 0 bases and J by 2 bases, leaving 6 bases between them. CDR3: CASSLASPYEQYF. In nucleotides, the CDR3 is TGCGCCAGCAGCTTGGCGAGTCCCTACGAGCAGTACTTC.

The chain employs TRBV27 and TRBJ2-5; TRBD2 matches 14 bases. The CDR3 has 16 residues. Germline lookup yields CDR1 MNHEY and CDR2 SMNVEV (reference sequence). The V and J ends lost 4 bases and 2 bases, in that order; junction bases with no gene match: 3. Written as DNA, the CDR3 is TGTGCCAGCAGTTCACGACTAGCGGGGGGGCAAGAGACCCAGTACTTC. It is translated as CASSSRLAGGQETQYF.

The chain combines TRBV28 with TRBJ1-5; maybe TRBD1 (5 bases). The CDR3 sequence is 15 residues long. Deletions cut 7 bases from V and 3 bases from J, with 16 bases between. Germline CDR1 is MDHEN and CDR2 is SYDVKM. CDR3 nucleotide sequence: TGTGCCAGCAACCCTGGGGGGAGTCCCAATCAGCCCCAGCATTTT. Translation gives CASNPGGSPNQPQHF.

In regard to this clone: In the same sample, other DNA sequences code for this CDR3. The chain recombines TRBV5-4 with TRBJ2-7, with D possibly being TRBD1 (6 bases). The CDR3 loop spans 14 amino acids. Germline V gene data show CDR1 as SGHNT and CDR2 as YYREEE (reference sequence). The ends were cut back, 0 bases at V and 1 base at J, with 8 bases in the middle. The CDR3 reads CASSLGQGSYEQYF. CDR3 coding DNA: TGTGCCAGCAGCTTGGGGCAGGGGTCCTACGAGCAGTACTTC.

J is TRBJ1-5 and V is TRBV3-1 (or the pseudogene TRBV3-2); TRBD1 matches 12 bases. Germline V CDR1 and CDR2: LGHDT, YNNKEL (reference sequence). The CDR3 totals 18 residues. V was clipped by 3 bases and J by 5 bases; unmatched bases: 11. In DNA form, the CDR3 reads TGTGCCAGCAGCCAGACGCCGGGACAGGGGGCGCCGGATCAGCCCCAGCATTTT. Translated, it gives CASSQTPGQGAPDQPQHF.

The gene calls are TRBV11-2 and TRBJ2-1; 10 nucleotides match TRBD1. V trimming: 4 bases; J trimming: 6 bases; junction bases outside the gene matches: 6. The germline V gene has CDR1 SGHAT and CDR2 FQNNGV. The length of the CDR3 is 15 residues. The CDR3 protein is CASSSKDRGLNEQFF. The CDR3 nucleotides are TGTGCCAGCAGCTCCAAAGACAGGGGGCTCAATGAGCAGTTCTTC.